Each of the 27 T cell receptor beta chains below was sequenced from the same sample in a study of memory CD4+ T cells and cytomegalovirus serostatus. Sequencing was performed with immunoSEQ multiplex PCR; in TCRdb, only in-frame clones are kept and a portion is missing. The data show 25,000 to 30,000 clones, with around 72% seen just once and 0.68% held by the top ten. Single viable CD3+CD4+CD8-CD45RO+ cells were sorted as the memory CD4+ T cells. The source material was memory CD4+ T cells from blood. These receptors all come from an adult in good health and CMV-seronegative.

The CDR3 loop reads CATVPGQGSYEQYF. In DNA, the CDR3 is TGTGCCACCGTACCGGGACAGGGGTCCTACGAGCAGTACTTC. The chain combines TRBV6-1 with TRBJ2-7; TRBD1 agrees at 10 bases. The CDR3 spans 14 residues. V lost 10 bases and J lost 1; bases outside the gene matches: 7. Germline V gives CDR1 MNHNS, CDR2 SASEGT.

J is TRBJ2-7 and V is TRBV5-5; TRBD1 matches 9 bases. CDR1 SGHKS and CDR2 YYEKEE come from the germline V gene (reference sequence). V trimming: 10 bases; J trimming: 3 bases; junction bases outside the gene matches: 11. The CDR3 loop spans 14 amino acids. CDR3 protein: CACTKQGANYEQYF. CDR3 in DNA: TGTGCCTGTACTAAACAGGGGGCTAACTACGAGCAGTACTTC. The whole variable domain, remainder taken from reference TRBV5-5 and TRBJ2-7, is DAGVTQSPTHLIKTRGQQVTLRCSPISGHKSVSWYQQVLGQGPQFIFQYYEKEERGRGNFPDRFSARQFPNYSSELNVNALLLGDSALYLCACTKQGANYEQYFGPGTRLTVT.

The chain carries TRBV5-1 and TRBJ1-4; tentative D call: TRBD1 (6 bases). Trimming took 0 bases from V and 2 from J, leaving 11 bases between them. There are 16 residues in the CDR3. The germline CDR1 and CDR2 sequences are SGHRS and YFSETQ. The CDR3 DNA follows: TGCGCCAGCAGCTTGGATAGTGGACAGACTAATGAAAAACTGTTTTTT. This codes for CASSLDSGQTNEKLFF.

The J gene is TRBJ2-6, the V gene TRBV5-8; TRBD1 agrees at 8 bases. The ends lost 0 bases at V and 9 bases at J; junction bases unmatched: 8. This CDR3 has 16 amino acids. Germline V gives CDR1 SGHTS, CDR2 YDEGEE. CDR3 amino acids: CASSLETGTGSNVLTF. The CDR3, as DNA: TGTGCCAGCAGCTTGGAGACCGGGACAGGCAGCAACGTCCTGACTTTC.

The V and J genes are TRBV5-4 and TRBJ1-1; D call uncertain. Trimming pared 0 bases from V and 4 bases from J, leaving 7 bases between. This CDR3 region has 13 residues. Looked up from germline, CDR1 is SGHNT and CDR2 is YYREEE (reference sequence). CDR3: CASSLGGSTEAFF. The CDR3 DNA is TGTGCCAGCAGCTTGGGAGGGTCCACTGAAGCTTTCTTT.

This rearrangement joins TRBV2 to TRBJ2-5; D unresolved. Germline CDR1 SNHLY, CDR2 FYNNEI. CDR3 size: 10 residues. V lost 7 bases and J 2 bases, leaving 2 bases between the germline ends. The CDR3 protein is CASKQETQYF. In DNA form, the CDR3 reads TGTGCCAGCAAACAAGAGACCCAGTACTTC.

J is TRBJ1-5 and V is TRBV6-1, with 7 bases matching TRBD1. CDR3 length: 13 residues. The germline V gene encodes CDR1 MNHNS and CDR2 SASEGT. Trimming at V came to 6 bases and at J to 6 bases, leaving 5 bases not matched to a gene. The CDR3 region has the DNA TGTGCCAGCAGCGGGACAGATAGTCAGCCCCAGCATTTT. Its translation: CASSGTDSQPQHF.

The count of this clone is one. The sample contains more than one DNA sequence encoding this CDR3. The V and J genes are TRBV19 and TRBJ1-5, with D possibly TRBD1 on 6 matching bases. Germline V gene sequence: CDR1 LNHDA, CDR2 SQIVND (reference sequence). CDR3 length: 16 amino acids. V was pared by 5 bases and J by 2 bases, with 16 bases between. The chain's CDR3 is CASSSQGGEGNQPQHF. Written as DNA, the CDR3 is TGTGCCAGTAGTTCACAGGGCGGGGAGGGCAATCAGCCCCAGCATTTT.

CDR3 DNA sequence: TGTGCCAGCAGCTCCGCGGCTGAAGCTTTCTTT. It specifies CASSSAAEAFF. This chain joins TRBV28 and TRBJ1-1; D remains unclear. The length of the CDR3 is 11 residues. Germline CDR1 MDHEN, CDR2 SYDVKM. V was trimmed by 6 bases and J by 6 bases, leaving 8 bases between them.

The chain has TRBV27 and TRBJ2-7, with D perhaps being TRBD1 or TRBD2 (5 bases each). This CDR3 region has 15 residues. V shed 5 bases and J shed 6 bases, with 20 bases lying between them. Germline CDR1 and CDR2: MNHEY and SMNVEV (reference sequence). The CDR3 coding sequence is TGTGCCAGCAGTCCTATCGGGGCAGGGAGTCGCGAGCAGTACTTC. Its translation: CASSPIGAGSREQYF.

The chain employs TRBV6-1 and TRBJ1-1; no definite D call. This CDR3 has 13 residues. Germline values: CDR1 MNHNS, CDR2 SASEGT. Deletions cut 6 bases from V and 1 base from J, with 9 bases between. In DNA, the CDR3 is TGTGCCAGCAGGAGGGTTGAGAACACTGAAGCTTTCTTT. This encodes CASRRVENTEAFF.

This clone was observed a few times. V and J are TRBV7-2 and TRBJ2-7, with D hard to call. Trimming left V 0 bases short and J 6 bases short, with 9 bases between. Germline assignment: CDR1 SGHTA and CDR2 FQGNSA. The CDR3 spans 13 residues. The CDR3 bases are TGTGCCAGCAGCTTAGCCCGGTCTGGCGAGCAGTACTTC. This sequence encodes CASSLARSGEQYF.

The sample holds one count of this clone. The V and J genes are TRBV12-5 and TRBJ1-2; no firm D call. The germline V gene has CDR1 LGHNT and CDR2 FRNRAP. Deletions cut 1 base from V and 6 bases from J, with 9 bases between. The length of the CDR3 is 13 residues. CDR3 DNA: TGTGCTAGTGGTTTGGGGGTGAATGATGGCTACACCTTC. Translation: CASGLGVNDGYTF.

Comment on this clone: The junction differs from germline at one of its ends, possibly a read error. This rearrangement joins TRBV5-3 to TRBJ1-2; unclear D gene. TRBV5-3 is flagged as an ORF with uncertain function. The CDR3 extends over 8 amino acids. The CDR3 region is CARCGRYF. The CDR3 bases are TGTGCCAGATGCGGCCGTTACTTC.

The genes are TRBV6-1 and TRBJ1-5; D may be TRBD1 (5 bases). CDR3 length: 15 amino acids. Deletions cut 6 bases from V and 0 bases from J, with 12 bases between. CDR1 MNHNS and CDR2 SASEGT come from the germline V gene. The CDR3 protein is CASRTPGYSNQPQHF. The CDR3 nucleotides read TGTGCCAGCAGAACCCCAGGGTATAGCAATCAGCCCCAGCATTTT.

The sample holds a few counts of this clone. The rearrangement uses TRBV10-3 and TRBJ1-5; 7 nucleotides agree with TRBD1. The germline gives CDR1 ENHRY, CDR2 SYGVKD. The V gene end was trimmed by 2 bases and the J gene end by 11 bases; junction bases not matched to a gene: 3. The CDR3 sequence is 12 residues long. The CDR3 DNA reads TGTGCCATCAGTGAGACAGGGACAGCCCAGCATTTT. It specifies CAISETGTAQHF.

V is TRBV28 and J is TRBJ2-5, with 12 bases fitting TRBD1. The CDR3 runs to 17 residues. Unmatched junction bases numbered 10, after V lost 1 base and J lost 7 bases. The germline CDR1 and CDR2 sequences are MDHEN and SYDVKM. Here the CDR3 reads CASSLSPGTGGMGTQYF. The CDR3 DNA reads as TGTGCCAGCAGTTTATCCCCCGGGACAGGGGGCATGGGGACCCAGTACTTC.

The chain carries TRBV11-3 and TRBJ1-2, with D tentatively TRBD1 (6 bases). V was trimmed by 5 bases and J by 5 bases, leaving 12 bases between them. The V gene's germline CDR1 is SGHNT and CDR2 YENEEA. This CDR3 comprises 13 residues. CDR3 protein: CASSPKDSYGYTF. The DNA for the CDR3 is TGTGCCAGCAGCCCTAAGGACAGTTATGGCTACACCTTC. Supplemented by reference TRBV11-3 and TRBJ1-2, the full variable domain reads EAGVVQSPRYKIIEKKQPVAFWCNPISGHNTLYWYLQNLGQGPELLIRYENEEAVDDSQLPKDRFSAERLKGVDSTLKIQPAELGDSAVYLCASSPKDSYGYTFGSGTRLTVV.

V gene TRBV28 combines with J gene TRBJ1-5, with D possibly TRBD1 on 6 matching bases. The CDR3 is made up of 17 amino acids. Trimming cost V 5 bases and J 1 base, with 18 bases left between them. Germline V lookup: CDR1 MDHEN, CDR2 SYDVKM. CDR3 sequence: CASSPPTGRGSNQPQHF. The CDR3 DNA follows: TGTGCCAGCAGTCCCCCCACAGGGAGAGGAAGCAATCAGCCCCAGCATTTT.

This chain uses TRBV6-1 with TRBJ2-2, with 12 nucleotides matching TRBD2. The CDR3 contains 15 residues. Germline CDR1 is MNHNS and CDR2 is SASEGT. V was clipped by 7 bases and J by 6 bases; unmatched bases: 6. DNA of the CDR3: TGTGCCAGCAACCCTAGCGGGGGGGCCGCCGGGGAGCTGTTTTTT. This sequence encodes CASNPSGGAAGELFF.

The DNA for the CDR3 is TGTGCCAGCAGCTTAGAAACCGGGACACGGAGCAATCAGCCCCAGCATTTT. Protein: CASSLETGTRSNQPQHF. The chain combines TRBV7-2 with TRBJ1-5; D perhaps matches TRBD1 (6 bases). Germline V gene sequence: CDR1 SGHTA, CDR2 FQGNSA. V lost 1 base, J lost 1 base, and 14 bases lay in between. The CDR3 consists of 17 residues.

The gene calls are TRBV11-3 and TRBJ2-5; 8 nucleotides line up with TRBD1. The junction had 12 bases not matched to a gene; V was cut back by 5 bases and J by 4 bases. The germline V gene encodes CDR1 SGHNT and CDR2 YENEEA. CDR3 length equals 16 residues. The CDR3 nucleotides are TGTGCCAGCAGCCCAAGAGACAGGGGTGGTGGAGAGACCCAGTACTTC. Its protein is CASSPRDRGGGETQYF.

V is TRBV25-1 and J is TRBJ2-1; the match to TRBD2 covers 10 bases. V dropped 6 bases and J dropped 5; count of bases not matched to a gene: 10. Germline V gives CDR1 MGHDK, CDR2 SYGVNS. The CDR3 loop spans 16 amino acids. CDR3 loop: CASRGLSGGVNNEQFF. The CDR3 DNA reads TGTGCCAGCAGGGGGCTGAGCGGGGGGGTGAACAATGAGCAGTTCTTC.

V usage is TRBV9 and J usage is TRBJ1-1, with no clear D. Trimming took off 2 bases at V and 0 bases at J, with 17 bases between the two ends. This CDR3 comprises 17 residues. Germline lookup yields CDR1 SGDLS and CDR2 YYNGEE. As DNA, the CDR3 is TGTGCCAGCAGCGTGGCTGGAGGTGGATGGATGAACACTGAAGCTTTCTTT. It yields the protein CASSVAGGGWMNTEAFF.

The chain links TRBV5-1 to TRBJ2-6; 7 positions match TRBD2. Germline values: CDR1 SGHRS, CDR2 YFSETQ. V dropped 4 bases and J dropped 3; count of bases not matched to a gene: 4. CDR3 length: 15 residues. The DNA for the CDR3 is TGCGCCAGCAGCCTGACGGGAGGTGGGGCCAACGTCCTGACTTTC. Amino acids: CASSLTGGGANVLTF. Full variable domain (outside the CDR3, taken from reference TRBV5-1 and TRBJ2-6): KAGVTQTPRYLIKTRGQQVTLSCSPISGHRSVSWYQQTPGQGLQFLFEYFSETQRNKGNFPGRFSGRQFSNSRSEMNVSTLELGDSALYLCASSLTGGGANVLTFGAGSRLTVL.

This clone came up a few times. The chain is built from TRBV30 and TRBJ1-6; 8 bases are a match to TRBD1. Germline V gene data show CDR1 as GTSNPN and CDR2 as SVGIG (reference sequence). Trimming took 2 bases from V and 9 from J; bases not matched to a gene: 9. This CDR3 is 15 amino acids long. The CDR3 DNA is TGTGCCTGGAGTCCACCGGACAGGGCTGGTTCACCCCTCCACTTT. Translating gives CAWSPPDRAGSPLHF.

J is TRBJ1-1 and V is TRBV11-3; no clear D. The CDR3 has 11 residues. Trimming took 4 bases from V and 7 from J, leaving 7 bases between them. Germline loops: CDR1 SGHNT, CDR2 YENEEA. The CDR3 DNA sequence: TGTGCCAGCAGCTCCCACAGTGAAGCTTTCTTT. Amino acids: CASSSHSEAFF.